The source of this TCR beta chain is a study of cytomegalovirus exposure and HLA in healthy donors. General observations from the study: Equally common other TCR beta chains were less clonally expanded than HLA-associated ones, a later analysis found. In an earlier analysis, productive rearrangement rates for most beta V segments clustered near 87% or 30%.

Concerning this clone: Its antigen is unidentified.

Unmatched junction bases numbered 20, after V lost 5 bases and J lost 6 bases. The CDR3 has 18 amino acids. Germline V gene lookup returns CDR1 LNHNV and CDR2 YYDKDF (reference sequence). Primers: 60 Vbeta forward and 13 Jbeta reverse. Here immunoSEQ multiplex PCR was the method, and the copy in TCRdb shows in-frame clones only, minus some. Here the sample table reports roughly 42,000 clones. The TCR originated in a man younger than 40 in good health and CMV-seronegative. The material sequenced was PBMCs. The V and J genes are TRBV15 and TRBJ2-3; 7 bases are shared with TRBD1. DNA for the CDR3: TGTGCCACCAGCGAGGGGGCATCGGCTAAAAGGGGTTCGGATACGCAGTATTTT. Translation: CATSEGASAKRGSDTQYF.